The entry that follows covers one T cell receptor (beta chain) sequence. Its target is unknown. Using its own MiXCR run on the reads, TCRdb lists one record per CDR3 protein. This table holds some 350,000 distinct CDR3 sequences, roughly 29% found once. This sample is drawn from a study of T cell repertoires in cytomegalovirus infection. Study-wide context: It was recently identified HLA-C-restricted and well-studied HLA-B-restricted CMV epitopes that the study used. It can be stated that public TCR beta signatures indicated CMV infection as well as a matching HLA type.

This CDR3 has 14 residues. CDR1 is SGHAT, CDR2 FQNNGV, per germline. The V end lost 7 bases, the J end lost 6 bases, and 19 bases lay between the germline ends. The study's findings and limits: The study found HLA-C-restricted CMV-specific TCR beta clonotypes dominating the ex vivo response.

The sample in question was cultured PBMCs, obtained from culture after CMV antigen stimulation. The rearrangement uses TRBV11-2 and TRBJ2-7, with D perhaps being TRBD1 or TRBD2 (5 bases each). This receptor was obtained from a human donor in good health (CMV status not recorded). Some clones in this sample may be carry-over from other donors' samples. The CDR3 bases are TGTGCCAGCAAACTTACACGGGACGTTTCCGAGCAGTACTTC. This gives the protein CASKLTRDVSEQYF.